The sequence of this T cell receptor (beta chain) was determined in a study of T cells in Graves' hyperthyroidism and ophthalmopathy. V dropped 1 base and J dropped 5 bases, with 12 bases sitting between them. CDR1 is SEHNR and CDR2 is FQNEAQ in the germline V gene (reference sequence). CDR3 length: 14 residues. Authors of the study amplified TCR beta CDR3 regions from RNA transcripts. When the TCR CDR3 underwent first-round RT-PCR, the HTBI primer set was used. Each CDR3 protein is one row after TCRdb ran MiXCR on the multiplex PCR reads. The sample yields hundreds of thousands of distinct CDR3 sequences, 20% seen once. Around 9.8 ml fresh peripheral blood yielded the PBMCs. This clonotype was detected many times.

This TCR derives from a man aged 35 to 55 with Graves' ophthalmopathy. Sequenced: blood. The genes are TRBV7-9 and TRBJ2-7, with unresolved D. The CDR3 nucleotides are TGTGCCAGCAGCTTAGGTGGCAGGACGGACGAGCAGTACTTC. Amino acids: CASSLGGRTDEQYF.